The text below deals with one TCR beta chain. Antigen specificity is unknown. An amount of 3500 ng of total RNA was used for each TCR library. With about 15 and 9 cycles respectively, two nested PCRs were carried out on TCRalpha and TCRbeta cDNA. Reprocessing the 5' RACE reads, TCRdb reports a single entry for every CDR3 protein and omits DNA. The sample data list approximately 400,000 distinct CDR3 sequences. The data stem from a study of monozygotic twins with inflammatory bowel disease. The CDR3 runs 16 residues. Germline CDR1 LNHDA, CDR2 SQIVND (reference sequence). Study findings and constraints: Distinct T cell subtypes could not be told apart.

The chain combines TRBV19 with TRBJ2-1; the TRBD2 assignment by TCRdb is unverifiable without DNA. This sequence originates from a human donor with ulcerative colitis or Crohn's disease, or a healthy co-twin of an affected twin (not recorded which). The sample comprised blood. The CDR3 spells CASRRLLAPPDNEQFF.